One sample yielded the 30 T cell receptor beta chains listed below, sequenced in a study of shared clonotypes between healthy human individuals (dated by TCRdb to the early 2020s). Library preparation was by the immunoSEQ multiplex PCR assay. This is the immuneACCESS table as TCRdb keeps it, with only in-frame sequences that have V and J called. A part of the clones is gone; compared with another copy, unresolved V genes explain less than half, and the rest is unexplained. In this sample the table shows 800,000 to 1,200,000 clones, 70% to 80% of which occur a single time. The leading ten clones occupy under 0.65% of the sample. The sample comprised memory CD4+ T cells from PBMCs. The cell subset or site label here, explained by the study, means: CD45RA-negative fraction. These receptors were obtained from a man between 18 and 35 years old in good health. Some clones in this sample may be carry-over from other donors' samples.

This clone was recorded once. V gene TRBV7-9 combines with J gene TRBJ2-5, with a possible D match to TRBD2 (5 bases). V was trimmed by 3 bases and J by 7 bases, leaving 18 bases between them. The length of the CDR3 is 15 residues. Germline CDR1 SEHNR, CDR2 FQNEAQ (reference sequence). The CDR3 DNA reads TGTGCCAGCAGCTTTCTAGGACTGGCCGATGGGACCCAGTACTTC. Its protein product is CASSFLGLADGTQYF.

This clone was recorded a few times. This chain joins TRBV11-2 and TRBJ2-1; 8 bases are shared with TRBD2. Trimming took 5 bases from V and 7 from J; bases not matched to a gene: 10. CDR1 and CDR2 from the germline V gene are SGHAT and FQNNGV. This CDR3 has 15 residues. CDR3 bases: TGTGCCAGCAGCCCCGTAGCGGGACAATCAAATGAGCAGTTCTTC. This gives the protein CASSPVAGQSNEQFF.

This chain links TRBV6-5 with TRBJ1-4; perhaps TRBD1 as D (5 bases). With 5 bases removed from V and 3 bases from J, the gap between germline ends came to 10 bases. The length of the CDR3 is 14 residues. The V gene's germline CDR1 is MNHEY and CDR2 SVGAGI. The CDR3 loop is CASSPLGANEKLFF. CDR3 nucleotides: TGTGCCAGCAGTCCTCTAGGGGCTAATGAAAAACTGTTTTTT.

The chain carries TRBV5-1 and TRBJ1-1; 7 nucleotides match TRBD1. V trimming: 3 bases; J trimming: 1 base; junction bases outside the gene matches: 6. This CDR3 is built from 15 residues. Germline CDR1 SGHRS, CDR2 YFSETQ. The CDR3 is CASSWDSAGNTEAFF. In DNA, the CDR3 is TGCGCCAGCAGCTGGGACAGCGCGGGGAACACTGAAGCTTTCTTT.

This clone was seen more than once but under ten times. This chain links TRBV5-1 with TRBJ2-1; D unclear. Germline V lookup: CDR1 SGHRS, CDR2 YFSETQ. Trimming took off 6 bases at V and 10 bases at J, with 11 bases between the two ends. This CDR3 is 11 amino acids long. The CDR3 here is CASKGNAEQFF. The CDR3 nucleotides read TGCGCCAGCAAAGGGAATGCAGAGCAGTTCTTC. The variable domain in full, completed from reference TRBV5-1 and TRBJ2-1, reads KAGVTQTPRYLIKTRGQQVTLSCSPISGHRSVSWYQQTPGQGLQFLFEYFSETQRNKGNFPGRFSGRQFSNSRSEMNVSTLELGDSALYLCASKGNAEQFFGPGTRLTVL.

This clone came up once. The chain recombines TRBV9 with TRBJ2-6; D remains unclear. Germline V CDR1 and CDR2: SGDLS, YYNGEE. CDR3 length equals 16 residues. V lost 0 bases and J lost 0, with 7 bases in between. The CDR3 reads CASSVGLNSGANVLTF. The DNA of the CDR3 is TGTGCCAGCAGCGTAGGACTGAACTCTGGGGCCAACGTCCTGACTTTC.

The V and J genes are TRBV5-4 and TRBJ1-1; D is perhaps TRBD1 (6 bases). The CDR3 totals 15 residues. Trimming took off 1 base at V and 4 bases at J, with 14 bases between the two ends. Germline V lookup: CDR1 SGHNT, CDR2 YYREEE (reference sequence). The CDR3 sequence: CASSLRGGRITEAFF. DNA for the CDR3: TGTGCCAGCAGCTTGCGCGGGGGCAGGATCACTGAAGCTTTCTTT.

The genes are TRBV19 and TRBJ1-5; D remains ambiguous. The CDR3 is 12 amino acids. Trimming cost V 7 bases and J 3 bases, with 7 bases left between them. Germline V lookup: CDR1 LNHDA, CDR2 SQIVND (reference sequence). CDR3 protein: CASTSFNQPQHF. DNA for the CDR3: TGTGCCAGTACTAGCTTCAATCAGCCCCAGCATTTT.

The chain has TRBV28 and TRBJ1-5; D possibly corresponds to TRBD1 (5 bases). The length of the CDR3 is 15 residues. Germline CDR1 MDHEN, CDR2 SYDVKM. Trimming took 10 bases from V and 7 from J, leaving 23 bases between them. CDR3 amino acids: CATNPFTGGRQPQHF. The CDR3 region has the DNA TGTGCCACAAACCCCTTTACTGGGGGACGGCAGCCCCAGCATTTT. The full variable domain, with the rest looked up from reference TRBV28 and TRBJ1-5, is DVKVTQSSRYLVKRTGEKVFLECVQDMDHENMFWYRQDPGLGLRLIYFSYDVKMKEKGDIPEGYSVSREKKERFSLILESASTNQTSMYLCATNPFTGGRQPQHFGDGTRLSIL.

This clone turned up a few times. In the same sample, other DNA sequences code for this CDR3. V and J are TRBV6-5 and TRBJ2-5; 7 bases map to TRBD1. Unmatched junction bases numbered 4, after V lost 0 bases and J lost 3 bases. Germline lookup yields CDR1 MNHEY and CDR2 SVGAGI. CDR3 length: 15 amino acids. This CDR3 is CASSYSAGTEETQYF. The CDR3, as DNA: TGTGCCAGCAGTTACTCAGCCGGGACAGAAGAGACCCAGTACTTC.

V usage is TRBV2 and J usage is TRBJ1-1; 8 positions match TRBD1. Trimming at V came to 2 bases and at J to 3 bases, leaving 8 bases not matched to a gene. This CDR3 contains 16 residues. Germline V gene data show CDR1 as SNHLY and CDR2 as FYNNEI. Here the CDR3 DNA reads TGTGCCAGCAGTGAAAGGGCAGGGGGCGCGTACACTGAAGCTTTCTTT. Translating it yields CASSERAGGAYTEAFF.

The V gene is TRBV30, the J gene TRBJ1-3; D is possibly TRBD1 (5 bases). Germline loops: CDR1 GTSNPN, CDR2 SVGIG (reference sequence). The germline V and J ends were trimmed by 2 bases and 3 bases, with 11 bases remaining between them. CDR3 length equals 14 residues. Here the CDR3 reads CAWSQGRHGNTIYF. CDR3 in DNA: TGTGCCTGGAGTCAGGGCAGACATGGAAACACCATATATTTT.

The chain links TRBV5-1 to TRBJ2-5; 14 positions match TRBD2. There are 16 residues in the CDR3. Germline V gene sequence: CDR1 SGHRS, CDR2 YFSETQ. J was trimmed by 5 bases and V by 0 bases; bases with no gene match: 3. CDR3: CASSLGLAGGLETQYF. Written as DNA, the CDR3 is TGCGCCAGCAGCTTGGGACTAGCGGGAGGGCTGGAGACCCAGTACTTC.

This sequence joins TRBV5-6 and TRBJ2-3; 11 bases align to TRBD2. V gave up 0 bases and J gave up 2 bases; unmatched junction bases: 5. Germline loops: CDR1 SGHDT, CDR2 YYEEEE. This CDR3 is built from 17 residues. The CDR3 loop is CASSLALAGGTTDTQYF. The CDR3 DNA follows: TGTGCCAGCAGCTTGGCCTTAGCGGGAGGGACCACAGATACGCAGTATTTT.

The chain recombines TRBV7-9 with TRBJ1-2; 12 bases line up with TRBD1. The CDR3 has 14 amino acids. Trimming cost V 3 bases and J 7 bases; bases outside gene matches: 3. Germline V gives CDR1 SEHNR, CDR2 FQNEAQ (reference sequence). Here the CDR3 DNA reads TGTGCCAGCAGCTTGGGACAGGGGGCTGGTGGCTACACCTTC. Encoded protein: CASSLGQGAGGYTF. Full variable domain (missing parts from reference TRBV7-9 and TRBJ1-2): DTGVSQNPRHKITKRGQNVTFRCDPISEHNRLYWYRQTLGQGPEFLTYFQNEAQLEKSRLLSDRFSAERPKGSFSTLEIQRTEQGDSAMYLCASSLGQGAGGYTFGSGTRLTVV.

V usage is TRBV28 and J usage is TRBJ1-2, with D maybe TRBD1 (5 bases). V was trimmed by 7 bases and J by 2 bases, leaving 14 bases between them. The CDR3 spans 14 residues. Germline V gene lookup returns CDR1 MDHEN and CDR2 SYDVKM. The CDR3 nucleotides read TGTGCCAGCACCGCCCCTGAGGGGAACTATGGCTACACCTTC. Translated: CASTAPEGNYGYTF.

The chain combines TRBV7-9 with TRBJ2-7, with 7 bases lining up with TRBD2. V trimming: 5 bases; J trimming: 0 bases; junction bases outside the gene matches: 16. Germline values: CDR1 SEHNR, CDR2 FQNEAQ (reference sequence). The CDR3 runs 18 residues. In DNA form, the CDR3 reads TGTGCCAGCAGCCCCCTCGGGCGGATTAGCGGGTCCTCCTACGAGCAGTACTTC. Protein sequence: CASSPLGRISGSSYEQYF.

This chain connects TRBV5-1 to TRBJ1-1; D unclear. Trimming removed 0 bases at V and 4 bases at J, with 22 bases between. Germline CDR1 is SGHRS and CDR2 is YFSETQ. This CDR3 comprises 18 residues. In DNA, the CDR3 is TGCGCCAGCAGCTTGGGACTGTGGGGAGCGGGTGGGGTCACTGAAGCTTTCTTT. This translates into CASSLGLWGAGGVTEAFF. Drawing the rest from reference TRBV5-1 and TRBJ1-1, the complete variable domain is KAGVTQTPRYLIKTRGQQVTLSCSPISGHRSVSWYQQTPGQGLQFLFEYFSETQRNKGNFPGRFSGRQFSNSRSEMNVSTLELGDSALYLCASSLGLWGAGGVTEAFFGQGTRLTVV.

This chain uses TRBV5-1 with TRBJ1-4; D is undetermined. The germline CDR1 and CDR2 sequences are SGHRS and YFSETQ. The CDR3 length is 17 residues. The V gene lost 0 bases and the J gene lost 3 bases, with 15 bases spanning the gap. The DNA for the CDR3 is TGCGCCAGCAGCTTGGGGCTTACGGGCGGAGCTAATGAAAAACTGTTTTTT. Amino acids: CASSLGLTGGANEKLFF.

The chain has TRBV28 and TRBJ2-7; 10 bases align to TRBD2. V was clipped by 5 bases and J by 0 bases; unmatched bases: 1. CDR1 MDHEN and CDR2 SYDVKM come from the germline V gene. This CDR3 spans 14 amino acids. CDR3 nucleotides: TGTGCCAGCAGTACTAGCGGGATCTCCTACGAGCAGTACTTC. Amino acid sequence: CASSTSGISYEQYF. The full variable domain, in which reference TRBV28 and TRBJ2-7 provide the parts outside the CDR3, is DVKVTQSSRYLVKRTGEKVFLECVQDMDHENMFWYRQDPGLGLRLIYFSYDVKMKEKGDIPEGYSVSREKKERFSLILESASTNQTSMYLCASSTSGISYEQYFGPGTRLTVT.

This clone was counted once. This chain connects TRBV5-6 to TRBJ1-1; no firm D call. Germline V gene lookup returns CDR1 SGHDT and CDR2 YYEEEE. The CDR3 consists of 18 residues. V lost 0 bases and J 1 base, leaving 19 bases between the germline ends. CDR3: CASSLVGITWERNTEAFF. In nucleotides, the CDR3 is TGTGCCAGCAGCTTGGTCGGTATCACGTGGGAACGGAACACTGAAGCTTTCTTT.

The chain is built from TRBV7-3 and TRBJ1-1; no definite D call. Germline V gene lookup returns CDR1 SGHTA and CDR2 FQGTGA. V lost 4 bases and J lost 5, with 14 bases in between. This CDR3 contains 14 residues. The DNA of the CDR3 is TGTGCCAGCAGCTCCGGTCCCCGGGAGACTGAAGCTTTCTTT. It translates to CASSSGPRETEAFF.

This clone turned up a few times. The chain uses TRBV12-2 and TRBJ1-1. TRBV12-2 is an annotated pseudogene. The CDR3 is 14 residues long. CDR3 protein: CASSSGATNTEAFF. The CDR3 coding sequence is TGTGCAAGCAGTTCGGGGGCTACCAACACTGAAGCTTTCTTT.

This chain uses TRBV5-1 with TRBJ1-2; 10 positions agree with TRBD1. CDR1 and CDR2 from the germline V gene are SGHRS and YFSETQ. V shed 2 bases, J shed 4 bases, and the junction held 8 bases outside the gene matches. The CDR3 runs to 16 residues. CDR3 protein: CASSLQTGGDFYGYTF. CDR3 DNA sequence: TGCGCCAGCAGCTTACAGACAGGGGGCGACTTCTATGGCTACACCTTC.

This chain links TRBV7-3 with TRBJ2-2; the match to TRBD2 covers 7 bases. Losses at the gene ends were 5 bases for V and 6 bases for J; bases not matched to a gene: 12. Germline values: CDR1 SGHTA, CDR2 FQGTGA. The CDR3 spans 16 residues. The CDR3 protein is CASSPKTSQGAGELFF. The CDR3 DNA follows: TGTGCCAGCAGCCCTAAGACTAGCCAGGGAGCCGGGGAGCTGTTTTTT.

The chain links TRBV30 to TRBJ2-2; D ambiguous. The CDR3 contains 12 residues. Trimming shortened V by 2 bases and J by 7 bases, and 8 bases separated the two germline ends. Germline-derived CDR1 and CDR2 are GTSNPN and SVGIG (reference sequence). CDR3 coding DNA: TGTGCCTGGAGTTTAATTCTCGGGGAGCTGTTTTTT. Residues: CAWSLILGELFF.

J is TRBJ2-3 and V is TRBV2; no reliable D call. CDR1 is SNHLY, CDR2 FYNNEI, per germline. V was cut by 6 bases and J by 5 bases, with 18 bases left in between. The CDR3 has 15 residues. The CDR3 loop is CASSSLGARIDTQYF. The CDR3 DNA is TGTGCCAGCAGCTCCCTGGGCGCCCGGATAGATACGCAGTATTTT.

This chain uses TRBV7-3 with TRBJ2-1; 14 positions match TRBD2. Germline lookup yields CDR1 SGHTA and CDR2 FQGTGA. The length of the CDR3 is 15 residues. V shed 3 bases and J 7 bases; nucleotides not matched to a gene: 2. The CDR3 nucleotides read TGTGCCAGCAGCTTGACTAGCGGGAGGGGTAATGAGCAGTTCTTC. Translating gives CASSLTSGRGNEQFF.

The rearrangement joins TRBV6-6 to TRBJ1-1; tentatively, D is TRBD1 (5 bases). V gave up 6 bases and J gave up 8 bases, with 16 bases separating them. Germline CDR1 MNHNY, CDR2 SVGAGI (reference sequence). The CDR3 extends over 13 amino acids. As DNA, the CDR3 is TGTGCCAGCAGAACCCGGGACTTCCAAGAAGCTTTCTTT. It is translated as CASRTRDFQEAFF.

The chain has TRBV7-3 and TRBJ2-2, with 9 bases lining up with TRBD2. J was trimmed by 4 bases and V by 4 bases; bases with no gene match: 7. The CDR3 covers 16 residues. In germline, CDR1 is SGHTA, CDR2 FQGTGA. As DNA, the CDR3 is TGTGCCAGCAGCTCGACTAGCGGTCTTTTCACCGGGGAGCTGTTTTTT. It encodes CASSSTSGLFTGELFF.